These 4 T cell receptor beta chains originate from one sample sequenced in a study of patients and donors after allogeneic stem cell transplantation. In TCRdb, the RT-PCR reads were re-called with MiXCR into one record per CDR3 protein. The data hold around 23,000 distinct CDR3 sequences, with 25% to 30% observed a single time. The sequenced sample was blood, either unsorted or a sorted T cell fraction (not recorded which). These receptors came from a human donor who was either an allogeneic HSCT recipient or a stem cell or donor lymphocyte infusion donor (not recorded which). It is not recorded whose cells these are; they may come from a transplant donor.

This clonotype was counted only a few times. V gene TRBV15 combines with J gene TRBJ2-1; 7 bases line up with TRBD1. The CDR3 sequence is 18 residues long. With V trimmed by 0 bases and J by 2 bases, 10 bases remained unmatched. Germline CDR1 is LNHNV and CDR2 is YYDKDF (reference sequence). Here the CDR3 DNA reads TGTGCCACCAGCAGAGATATGAGAGGGACAGAAACCTACAATGAGCAGTTCTTC. Amino acid sequence: CATSRDMRGTETYNEQFF.

This clonotype has a count of ten or more. The V call is TRBV4-1, the J call TRBJ1-1; no clear D. The germline V gene encodes CDR1 MGHRA and CDR2 YSYEKL. V was cut by 9 bases and J by 1 base, with 18 bases left in between. This CDR3 region has 15 residues. In nucleotides, the CDR3 is TGCGCCAGTATCCTTTGGGCGACGGCGAACACTGAAGCTTTCTTT. Amino acid sequence: CASILWATANTEAFF.

In its sample, this clonotype was seen a few times. The CDR3 bases are TGTGCCACCAGTTCCCCGGGAAACACCATATATTTT. Translating gives CATSSPGNTIYF. The V call is TRBV24-1, the J call TRBJ1-3; D is unclear. Germline V CDR1 and CDR2: KGHDR, SFDVKD. V was trimmed by 6 bases and J by 4 bases, leaving 6 bases between them. This CDR3 spans 12 amino acids.

The chain uses TRBV5-1 and TRBJ2-3, with D hard to call. Germline V gene lookup returns CDR1 SGHRS and CDR2 YFSETQ. There are 14 residues in the CDR3. V gave up 2 bases and J gave up 4 bases, with 11 bases separating them. This chain's CDR3 is CASSFIPDADTQYF. Written as DNA, the CDR3 is TGCGCCAGCAGCTTTATCCCGGACGCAGATACGCAGTATTTT.